These 30 T cell receptor beta chains share one sample of origin, sequenced in a study of identifying expanded T cells in peripheral blood (dated by TCRdb to the late 2010s). Libraries were prepared through the immunoSEQ multiplex PCR assay. What TCRdb holds here is the immuneACCESS table cut down to in-frame rearrangements. Part of the clones is not present; checked against another copy, under half of the missing clones reflect an unresolved V gene, and the others are unexplained. The sample data list about 78,000 clones, and 88% of these were observed just once. Under 20% of the sample comes from the top ten. Input material: blood. All receptors derive from a person between 18 and 75 years old in good health.

The chain uses TRBV2 and TRBJ1-6; TRBD1 is a possible D gene (5 bases). Per the germline V gene, CDR1 is SNHLY and CDR2 is FYNNEI. The CDR3 extends over 15 amino acids. V lost 6 bases to trimming and J lost 1 base, with 10 bases between them. In nucleotides, the CDR3 is TGTGCCAGCAGCTGGGGGAGGTCCTATAATTCACCCCTCCACTTT. Residues: CASSWGRSYNSPLHF.

This chain joins TRBV10-2 and TRBJ1-6; D not certain. V lost 7 bases and J 4 bases, leaving 23 bases between the germline ends. CDR1 WSHSY and CDR2 SAAADI come from the germline V gene. The CDR3 covers 18 residues. DNA for the CDR3: TGCGCCAGCACAATGGATCCGCGTCGGACGGGTTATAATTCACCCCTCCACTTT. This codes for CASTMDPRRTGYNSPLHF.

The CDR3 DNA reads TGCAGCGTTGTACCGGGACAGGGCGCCTTTTTCTCCTACGAGCAGTACTTC. This translates into CSVVPGQGAFFSYEQYF. The J gene is TRBJ2-7, the V gene TRBV29-1; 9 bases map to TRBD1. In germline, CDR1 is SQVTM, CDR2 ANQGSEA. There are 17 residues in the CDR3. With V trimmed by 4 bases and J by 0 bases, 13 bases remained unmatched.

This sequence joins TRBV2 and TRBJ1-4; D gene unclear. The ends were cut back, 9 bases at V and 5 bases at J, with 10 bases in the middle. The germline gives CDR1 SNHLY, CDR2 FYNNEI. The CDR3 consists of 12 residues. The CDR3 spells CARDGPNEKLFF. DNA of the CDR3: TGTGCCAGGGACGGCCCAAATGAAAAACTGTTTTTT.

This sequence joins TRBV6-5 and TRBJ1-5; the D is unclear. Germline CDR1 and CDR2: MNHEY and SVGAGI. V lost 8 bases, J lost 8 bases, and 19 bases lay in between. The CDR3 covers 14 residues. The CDR3 DNA reads as TGTGCCAGCGCTCGAGCGGGCGGTAGGGAGCCCCAGCATTTT. Translated: CASARAGGREPQHF.

The rearrangement links TRBV7-9 to TRBJ2-1, with TRBD1 identical over 9 bases. This CDR3 region has 19 residues. The V gene end was trimmed by 3 bases and the J gene end by 0 bases; junction bases not matched to a gene: 12. In germline, CDR1 is SEHNR, CDR2 FQNEAQ (reference sequence). DNA for the CDR3: TGTGCCAGCAGCTTTAGGACAGGGGTTTTCCCGGGCTCCTACAATGAGCAGTTCTTC. As protein: CASSFRTGVFPGSYNEQFF. Full variable domain (missing parts from reference TRBV7-9 and TRBJ2-1): DTGVSQNPRHKITKRGQNVTFRCDPISEHNRLYWYRQTLGQGPEFLTYFQNEAQLEKSRLLSDRFSAERPKGSFSTLEIQRTEQGDSAMYLCASSFRTGVFPGSYNEQFFGPGTRLTVL.

Details on this clone: The sample contains more than one DNA sequence encoding this CDR3. This chain uses TRBV5-6 with TRBJ2-2; D may match TRBD1 or TRBD2 (5 bases each). V dropped 2 bases and J dropped 4 bases, with 6 bases sitting between them. The CDR3 is 13 amino acids. Per the germline V gene, CDR1 is SGHDT and CDR2 is YYEEEE. The CDR3: CASSFGGTGELFF. The CDR3 bases are TGTGCCAGCAGCTTTGGGGGCACCGGGGAGCTGTTTTTT.

The chain links TRBV5-6 to TRBJ1-4; D not resolved. V was trimmed by 4 bases and J by 4 bases, leaving 17 bases between them. In germline, CDR1 is SGHDT, CDR2 YYEEEE. The length of the CDR3 is 16 residues. The CDR3 here is CASSDARQRYNEKLFF. The CDR3 DNA reads as TGTGCCAGCAGCGACGCTAGGCAGCGATATAATGAAAAACTGTTTTTT.

The V call is TRBV10-2, the J call TRBJ1-6; D is undetermined. V lost 5 bases, J lost 0 bases, and 8 bases lay in between. Germline CDR1 reads WSHSY; CDR2 reads SAAADI. The CDR3 spans 15 residues. CDR3 nucleotide sequence: TGCGCCAGCAGTTTCCTGATCTCCTATAATTCACCCCTCCACTTT. Translating it yields CASSFLISYNSPLHF.

This chain uses TRBV10-3 with TRBJ2-1; 14 bases map to TRBD2. This CDR3 has 17 residues. Germline-derived CDR1 and CDR2 are ENHRY and SYGVKD. V was clipped by 6 bases and J by 8 bases; unmatched bases: 12. For the CDR3, the DNA is TGTGCCATCAGCGGACTAGCGGGGGGAGGTCGGGGAGATGAGCAGTTCTTC. Its translation is CAISGLAGGGRGDEQFF.

CDR3 nucleotides: TGTGCCAGCAGCTTAGATGGCAAGGATACGCAGTATTTT. Its translation: CASSLDGKDTQYF. The V gene is TRBV7-7, the J gene TRBJ2-3, with unresolved D. CDR1 is SSHAT, CDR2 FNYEAQ, per germline (reference sequence). This CDR3 is 13 amino acids long. Trimming left V 1 base short and J 6 bases short, with 8 bases between. Together with reference TRBV7-7 and TRBJ2-3, the CDR3 gives the full variable domain: GAGVSQSPRYKVTKRGQDVTLRCDPISSHATLYWYQQALGQGPEFLTYFNYEAQPDKSGLPSDRFSAERPEGSISTLTIQRTEQRDSAMYRCASSLDGKDTQYFGPGTRLTVL.

This chain uses TRBV7-9 with TRBJ2-7; weak D call: TRBD2 (7 bases). The CDR3 is 14 residues long. The germline V gene encodes CDR1 SEHNR and CDR2 FQNEAQ (reference sequence). V lost 4 bases, J lost 2 bases, and 12 bases lay in between. The CDR3 sequence is CASSSGGGAYEQYF. The CDR3 bases are TGTGCCAGCAGCTCTGGCGGGGGCGCCTACGAGCAGTACTTC.

The chain combines TRBV7-2 with TRBJ1-2; possible D gene TRBD1, 5 bases. The V end was cut by 5 bases, the J end by 5 bases, with 18 bases between. Per the germline V gene, CDR1 is SGHTA and CDR2 is FQGNSA. The CDR3 consists of 15 residues. CDR3 coding DNA: TGTGCCAGCAGCCTCTCTGAGGGACGCGCTTATGGCTACACCTTC. It translates to CASSLSEGRAYGYTF. The complete variable domain, with remaining parts taken from reference TRBV7-2 and TRBJ1-2, reads GAGVSQSPSNKVTEKGKDVELRCDPISGHTALYWYRQSLGQGLEFLIYFQGNSAPDKSGLPSDRFSAERTGGSVSTLTIQRTQQEDSAVYLCASSLSEGRAYGYTFGSGTRLTVV.

Note on this clone: The junction departs from germline at one end; a sequencing error may be responsible. The V call is TRBV7-2, the J call TRBJ2-7; D may be TRBD1 (5 bases). The CDR3 runs 13 residues. The germline V gene encodes CDR1 SGHTA and CDR2 FQGNSA. In nucleotides, the CDR3 is TGTGCCAGCAGCCCTCAGGAGCTGACAGACCTTTCCTTC. Its protein product is CASSPQELTDLSF.

The chain carries TRBV7-9 and TRBJ2-5; no reliable D call. V was clipped by 5 bases and J by 4 bases, with 14 bases between them. This CDR3 has 14 residues. The germline CDR1 and CDR2 sequences are SEHNR and FQNEAQ (reference sequence). CDR3: CASSQVGKRETQYF. CDR3 DNA: TGTGCCAGCAGCCAGGTGGGAAAGAGAGAGACCCAGTACTTC.

The gene calls are TRBV9 and TRBJ2-3; D unresolved. Germline CDR1 reads SGDLS; CDR2 reads YYNGEE. The CDR3 is 11 residues long. V dropped 5 bases and J dropped 2 bases, with 3 bases sitting between them. The CDR3 protein is CASRVTDTQYF. As DNA, the CDR3 is TGTGCCAGCAGAGTCACAGATACGCAGTATTTT.

This clone has just one count. This rearrangement joins TRBV11-3 to TRBJ2-3; D call uncertain. The V gene lost 5 bases and the J gene lost 2 bases, with 11 bases spanning the gap. The germline V gene encodes CDR1 SGHNT and CDR2 YENEEA. The CDR3 covers 14 residues. In nucleotides, the CDR3 is TGTGCCAGCAGCCGACTGTCCTCCACAGATACGCAGTATTTT. This codes for CASSRLSSTDTQYF.

The chain uses TRBV5-1 and TRBJ2-1; D is undetermined. The CDR3 is 11 amino acids. Germline-derived CDR1 and CDR2 are SGHRS and YFSETQ. Between the trimmed V and J ends, which lost 1 base and 9 bases, there was a span of 5 bases. CDR3 DNA: TGCGCCAGCAGCTTGTCAGGTGAGCAGTTCTTC. Protein: CASSLSGEQFF. Drawing the rest from reference TRBV5-1 and TRBJ2-1, the complete variable domain is KAGVTQTPRYLIKTRGQQVTLSCSPISGHRSVSWYQQTPGQGLQFLFEYFSETQRNKGNFPGRFSGRQFSNSRSEMNVSTLELGDSALYLCASSLSGEQFFGPGTRLTVL.

This clone has a single count. V is TRBV9 and J is TRBJ1-2, with TRBD1 matching over 9 bases. CDR3 size: 16 residues. Germline V gene sequence: CDR1 SGDLS, CDR2 YYNGEE. The junction had 13 bases not matched to a gene; V was cut back by 3 bases and J by 7 bases. The CDR3 region is CASSEGKPGQGPGYTF. The CDR3 coding sequence is TGTGCCAGCAGCGAGGGGAAACCGGGACAGGGACCTGGCTACACCTTC. Drawing the rest from reference TRBV9 and TRBJ1-2, the complete variable domain is DSGVTQTPKHLITATGQRVTLRCSPRSGDLSVYWYQQSLDQGLQFLIQYYNGEERAKGNILERFSAQQFPDLHSELNLSSLELGDSALYFCASSEGKPGQGPGYTFGSGTRLTVV.

This chain uses TRBV19 with TRBJ2-3; the D gene is possibly TRBD2 (5 bases). V lost 1 base and J 0 bases, leaving 14 bases between the germline ends. Germline values: CDR1 LNHDA, CDR2 SQIVND (reference sequence). CDR3 length: 17 residues. For the CDR3, the DNA is TGTGCCAGTAGTATAGGATCTTCGGGGTACAGCACAGATACGCAGTATTTT. Its translation is CASSIGSSGYSTDTQYF.

This sequence joins TRBV2 and TRBJ1-2, with D uncertain. Germline V lookup: CDR1 SNHLY, CDR2 FYNNEI. The CDR3 has 12 amino acids. V lost 1 base, J lost 2 bases, and 2 bases lay in between. CDR3: CASSEENYGYTF. CDR3 DNA sequence: TGTGCCAGCAGTGAAGAAAACTATGGCTACACCTTC.

CDR3 in amino acids: CASNEGLATNEQFF. The CDR3 bases are TGTGCCAGCAATGAAGGTCTGGCAACCAATGAGCAGTTCTTC. The genes are TRBV28 and TRBJ2-1; D ambiguous. Trimming removed 7 bases at V and 6 bases at J, with 16 bases between. Germline V CDR1 and CDR2: MDHEN, SYDVKM. This CDR3 region has 14 residues.

This clone turned up a few times. The chain is built from TRBV9 and TRBJ1-6; 9 positions match TRBD1. Per the germline V gene, CDR1 is SGDLS and CDR2 is YYNGEE. This CDR3 has 14 residues. The V and J ends lost 4 bases and 8 bases, in that order; junction bases with no gene match: 4. CDR3 nucleotide sequence: TGTGCCAGCAGCCGAACAGGGGGCTATTCACCCCTCCACTTT. Protein: CASSRTGGYSPLHF.

J is TRBJ1-6 and V is TRBV5-1; D may be TRBD1 (6 bases). Germline V gives CDR1 SGHRS, CDR2 YFSETQ. Trimming removed 2 bases from V and 4 bases from J, with 16 bases in between. This CDR3 comprises 17 residues. The CDR3 coding sequence is TGCGCCAGCAGCTTATCCAGGGGAGGTTCTTATAATTCACCCCTCCACTTT. Translated, it gives CASSLSRGGSYNSPLHF. Combining the CDR3 with reference TRBV5-1 and TRBJ1-6 gives the whole variable domain KAGVTQTPRYLIKTRGQQVTLSCSPISGHRSVSWYQQTPGQGLQFLFEYFSETQRNKGNFPGRFSGRQFSNSRSEMNVSTLELGDSALYLCASSLSRGGSYNSPLHFGNGTRLTVT.

Remarks on this clone: The sample carries other DNA sequences with the same CDR3. This chain joins TRBV27 and TRBJ2-6; no clear D gene. CDR1 and CDR2 from the germline V gene are MNHEY and SMNVEV (reference sequence). The V gene lost 3 bases and the J gene lost 1 base, with 7 bases spanning the gap. The CDR3 loop spans 15 amino acids. In DNA, the CDR3 is TGTGCCAGCAGTTTCACCAGGTCTGGGGCCAACGTCCTGACTTTC. The encoded protein is CASSFTRSGANVLTF. Full variable domain (rest looked up from reference TRBV27 and TRBJ2-6): EAQVTQNPRYLITVTGKKLTVTCSQNMNHEYMSWYRQDPGLGLRQIYYSMNVEVTDKGDVPEGYKVSRKEKRNFPLILESPSPNQTSLYFCASSFTRSGANVLTFGAGSRLTVL.

This rearrangement joins TRBV7-9 to TRBJ2-2; D ambiguous. Germline V gene sequence: CDR1 SEHNR, CDR2 FQNEAQ (reference sequence). Trimming stripped 5 bases from V and 1 base from J, with 5 bases between. The CDR3 is 13 residues long. The CDR3 is CASSPVNTGELFF. Written as DNA, the CDR3 is TGTGCCAGCAGCCCCGTGAACACCGGGGAGCTGTTTTTT.

This chain uses TRBV20-1 with TRBJ1-2; D call uncertain. V lost 5 bases and J lost 3, with 4 bases in between. The CDR3 totals 10 residues. From germline, CDR1 is DFQATT and CDR2 SNEGSKA (reference sequence). CDR3 bases: TGCAGTGCTTCAGACTATGGCTACACCTTC. Protein: CSASDYGYTF.

The rearrangement joins TRBV13 to TRBJ2-5, with TRBD2 identical over 9 bases. The CDR3 is made up of 16 amino acids. Germline V gene lookup returns CDR1 PRHDT and CDR2 FYEKMQ (reference sequence). With V trimmed by 5 bases and J by 4 bases, 11 bases remained unmatched. In nucleotides, the CDR3 is TGTGCCAGCAGCCCAAGAGCGGGGGGCCGAGGAGAGACCCAGTACTTC. Amino acid sequence: CASSPRAGGRGETQYF.

The gene calls are TRBV2 and TRBJ1-1, with a tentative D call TRBD1 (5 bases). CDR1 and CDR2 from the germline V gene are SNHLY and FYNNEI. Trimming pared 4 bases from V and 1 base from J, leaving 7 bases between. The CDR3 is 13 residues long. The CDR3 here is CASSGGENTEAFF. As DNA, the CDR3 is TGTGCCAGCAGTGGGGGCGAGAACACTGAAGCTTTCTTT.

The chain joins TRBV7-2 to TRBJ2-3, with 9 bases that match TRBD2. From germline, CDR1 is SGHTA and CDR2 FQGNSA. With V trimmed by 6 bases and J by 15 bases, 10 bases remained unmatched. The CDR3 runs 12 residues. In nucleotides, the CDR3 is TGTGCCAGCAGTATACCGGGACTAGCATTATATTTT. Translated, it gives CASSIPGLALYF.